This TCR beta chain comes out of a study of Ad26.COV2.S vaccination and SARS-CoV-2 variants. About the research overall: Ad26.COV2.S given intramuscularly, once or twice 56 days apart. Study results and limitations: Placebo recipients had lower spike-specific TCR breadth than vaccine recipients.

CDR3 length: 15 amino acids. The germline CDR1 and CDR2 sequences are SGHRS and YFSETQ. J gave up 7 bases and V 4 bases, and 8 bases lay outside the gene matches. As to treatment: some 19 received Ad26.COV2.S at low or high dose, single or two shots; 5 received placebo; per-sample allocation not given. On day 63 after the first injection, vaccine and placebo recipients gave samples. On this clone itself: Its target is not known.

Clones were sequenced by immunoSEQ multiplex PCR, and TCRdb holds only the in-frame ones, with some missing. The sample gives 300,000 to 400,000 clones, roughly 84% of which show up once; roughly 3.2% is in the top ten. Sequenced material: peripheral blood, taken in a trial of Ad26.COV2.S vaccine versus placebo. The gene calls are TRBV5-1 and TRBJ1-4; 9 bases agree with TRBD1. This TCR was sampled from a person aged 18 to 65 who received the Ad26.COV2.S COVID-19 vaccine or a placebo. The CDR3 here is CASSRSGTGSEKLFF. The CDR3 coding sequence is TGCGCCAGCAGCCGTTCCGGGACAGGGTCTGAAAAACTGTTTTTT.